This record concerns one T cell receptor (beta chain) sequence. Clones were sequenced by immunoSEQ multiplex PCR, and TCRdb holds only the in-frame ones, with some missing. The profile covers some 390,000 clones, with around 92% appearing a single time and about 1.8% taken by the ten largest. Cohort placement rested on clinical history that participants reported themselves. Each recovered donor of Cohort 3 presented with two negative PCRs, clearance, or symptom resolution. This specimen belongs to a study of blood T cell repertoires in COVID-19. Whole-study context: Sites in the United States, Italy and Spain provided acute and convalescent COVID-19 samples. The cDNA or gDNA used as material had been derived from T cells, B-cell-depleted T cells, or PBMCs.

Germline V gene data show CDR1 as MNHEY and CDR2 as SMNVEV (reference sequence). Trimming pared 5 bases from V and 3 bases from J, leaving 22 bases between. The CDR3 extends over 17 amino acids. The TCR was taken from a woman aged 25 to 39 who had recovered from COVID-19. The rearrangement links TRBV27 to TRBJ1-2; D is uncertain. The sequenced sample consisted of PBMCs or T cells enriched from blood (not recorded which). CDR3: CASSDYSRLTGYYGYTF. The CDR3 nucleotides are TGTGCCAGCAGTGACTACAGCCGTTTGACCGGGTACTATGGCTACACCTTC.